The present entry profiles one T cell receptor (beta chain) with its context. Clones were sequenced by immunoSEQ multiplex PCR, and TCRdb holds only the in-frame ones, with some missing. The data hold about 980,000 clones, with about three quarters observed a single time. Every one of the donors was a Caucasian adult that lived in Nashville, Tennessee. The CDR3 spans 13 residues. CDR1 and CDR2 (germline): SGHNT, YYREEE (reference sequence). Trimming shortened V by 5 bases and J by 1 base, and 9 bases separated the two germline ends. These data come from a study of shared clonotypes between healthy human individuals. Study background: With ages of 18 to 49, the donors were two women and a few men.

The chain combines TRBV5-4 with TRBJ1-1; D is ambiguous. The receptor comes from a man aged 18 to 29 in good health. Sequencing was performed on memory CD4+ T cells sorted from blood. Described subset: CD45RA-negative fraction. The DNA for the CDR3 is TGTGCCAGCAGTGTGGCAGAGAACACTGAAGCTTTCTTT. The encoded protein is CASSVAENTEAFF.